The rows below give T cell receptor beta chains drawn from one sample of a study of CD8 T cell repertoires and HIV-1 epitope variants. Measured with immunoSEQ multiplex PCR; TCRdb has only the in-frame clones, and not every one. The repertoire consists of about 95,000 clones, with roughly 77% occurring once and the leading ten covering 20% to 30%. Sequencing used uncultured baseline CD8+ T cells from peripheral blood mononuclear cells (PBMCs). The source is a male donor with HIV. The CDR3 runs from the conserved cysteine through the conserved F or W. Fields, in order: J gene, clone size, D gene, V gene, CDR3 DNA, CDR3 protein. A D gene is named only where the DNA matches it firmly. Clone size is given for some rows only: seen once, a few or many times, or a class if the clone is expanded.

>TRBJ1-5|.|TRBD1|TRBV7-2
TGTGCCAGCAGTATGGGAGGACAGGGTGGCCAGCCCCAGCATTTT
CASSMGGQGGQPQHF
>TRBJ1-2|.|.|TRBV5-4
TGTGCCAGCAGCTTTCGGGGGCTGTCGAGCTATGGCTACACCTTC
CASSFRGLSSYGYTF
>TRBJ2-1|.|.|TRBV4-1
TGCGCCAGCAGCCCCCGTGATGATCCTAATGAGCAGTTCTTC
CASSPRDDPNEQFF
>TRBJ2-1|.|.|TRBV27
TGTGCCAGCAGTTTATCAGGATTTTACAATGAGCAGTTCTTC
CASSLSGFYNEQFF
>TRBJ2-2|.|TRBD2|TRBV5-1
TGCGCCAGCAGCTTGAGGTTTAGCGGGGTGATAAACGCGAACACCGGGGAGCTGTTTTTT
CASSLRFSGVINANTGELFF
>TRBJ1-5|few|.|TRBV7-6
TGTGCCAGCAGCTTAGGGGGGGAACCGAATCAGCCCCAGCATTTT
CASSLGGEPNQPQHF
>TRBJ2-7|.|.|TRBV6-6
TGTGCCAGCAGTCCCCAGGGGAGGAACGAGCAGTACTTC
CASSPQGRNEQYF
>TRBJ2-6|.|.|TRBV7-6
TGTGCCAGCAGCTTAGAGGTCAGGGCCTCTGGGGCCAACGTCCTGACTTTC
CASSLEVRASGANVLTF
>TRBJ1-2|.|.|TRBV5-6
TGTGCCAGCAGCTTGGGACGGTTTAACTATGGCTACACCTTC
CASSLGRFNYGYTF
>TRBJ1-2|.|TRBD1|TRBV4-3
TGCGCCAGCAGCCAAGTATGGACAGGGGACTATGGCTACACCTTC
CASSQVWTGDYGYTF
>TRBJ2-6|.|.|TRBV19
TGTGCCAGTACCTTAGGGAGGCAAAGTGGGGCCAACGTCCTGACTTTC
CASTLGRQSGANVLTF
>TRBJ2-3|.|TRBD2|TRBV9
TGTGCCAGCAGCCCGCGGACTAGAAGCACAGATACGCAGTATTTT
CASSPRTRSTDTQYF
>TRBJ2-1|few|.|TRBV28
TGTGCCAGCAGTTTGGGCCAAGAAGGGTACAATGAGCAGTTCTTC
CASSLGQEGYNEQFF
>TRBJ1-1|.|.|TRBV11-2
TGTGCCAGCAGCTTCGGACCGGGGCGTGGTAACACTGAAGCTTTCTTT
CASSFGPGRGNTEAFF
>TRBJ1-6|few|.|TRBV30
TGTGCCTGGAGTGTACTGGGGGGTAATTCACCCCTCCACTTT
CAWSVLGGNSPLHF
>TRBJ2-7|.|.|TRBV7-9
TGTGCCAGCAGCCCAATACCCTACGAGCAGTACTTC
CASSPIPYEQYF
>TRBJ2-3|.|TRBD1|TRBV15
TGTGCCACCAGCAGAGATGGACAGGGAATAGATACGCAGTATTTT
CATSRDGQGIDTQYF
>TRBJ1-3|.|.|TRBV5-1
TGCGCCAGCAGCCCGGGGAGGCCATCTGGAAACACCATATATTTT
CASSPGRPSGNTIYF
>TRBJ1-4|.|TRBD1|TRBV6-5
TGTGCCAGCAGTTACTCCACAGGGGTTAGAAATGAAAAACTGTTTTTT
CASSYSTGVRNEKLFF
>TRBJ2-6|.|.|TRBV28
TGTGCCAGCAGCTCACGGGTTGGGGCCAACGTCCTGACTTTC
CASSSRVGANVLTF
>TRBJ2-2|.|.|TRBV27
TGTGCCAGCAGCCGTGGGGGGACCGGGGAGCTGTTTTTT
CASSRGGTGELFF
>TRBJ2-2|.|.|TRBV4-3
TGCGCCAGCAGCCAAGATTTTGTAGCGATCGGGGAGCTGTTTTTT
CASSQDFVAIGELFF
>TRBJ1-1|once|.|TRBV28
TGTGCCAGCAGTTTGGCTTCCTCGGGGGCTGAAGCTTTCTTT
CASSLASSGAEAFF
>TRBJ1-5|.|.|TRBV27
TGTGCCAGCGGATTTGGGGGGAATCAGCCCCAGCATTTT
CASGFGGNQPQHF
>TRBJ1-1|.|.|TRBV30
TGTGCCTGGTCTTTTCTGAACACTGAAGCTTTCTTT
CAWSFLNTEAFF
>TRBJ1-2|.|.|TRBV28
TGTGCCAGCAGTTTTGCGGGGGCCGATGGCTACACCTTC
CASSFAGADGYTF
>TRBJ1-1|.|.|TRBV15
TGTGCCACCAGCATCGATGGGGGGGAATCTAACACTGAAGCTTTCTTT
CATSIDGGESNTEAFF
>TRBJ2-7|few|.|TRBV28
TGTGCCAGCAGACCCGAGGGGGGTCGGCACGAGCAGTACTTC
CASRPEGGRHEQYF
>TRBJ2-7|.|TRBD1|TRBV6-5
TGTGCCGCATCCGGGACAGGGTTTTACGAGCAGTACTTC
CAASGTGFYEQYF
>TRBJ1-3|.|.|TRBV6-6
TGTGCCAGCAGTTACCCGGGGGGGGCTCGGAACACCATATATTTT
CASSYPGGARNTIYF
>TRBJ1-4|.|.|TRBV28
TGTGCCAGCAGTTTCCCAGGGAAGACTAATGAAAAACTGTTTTTT
CASSFPGKTNEKLFF
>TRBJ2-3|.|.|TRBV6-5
TGTGCCAGCGGACAGCGCACAGATACGCAGTATTTT
CASGQRTDTQYF
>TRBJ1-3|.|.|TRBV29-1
TGCAGCGTTGGCAGGGGAACTGGAAACACCATATATTTT
CSVGRGTGNTIYF
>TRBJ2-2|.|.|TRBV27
TGTGCCAGCAGTTTTACGGGACTCACCGGGGAGCTGTTTTTT
CASSFTGLTGELFF
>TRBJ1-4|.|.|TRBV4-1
TGCGCCAGCAGCCAAGGGAGGGGTAACAATGAAAAACTGTTTTTT
CASSQGRGNNEKLFF
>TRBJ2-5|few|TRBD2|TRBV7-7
TGTGCTAGCAGCTTAGGGATAGCGGGAGAAGAGACCCAGTACTTC
CASSLGIAGEETQYF
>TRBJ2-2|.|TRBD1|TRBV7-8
TGTGCCAGCAGCTTGACAGGGGGCACAGCCGGGGAGCTGTTTTTT
CASSLTGGTAGELFF
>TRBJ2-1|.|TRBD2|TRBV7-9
TGTGCCAGCAGCCAACTCCTAGCGGCTTACAATGAGCAGTTCTTC
CASSQLLAAYNEQFF
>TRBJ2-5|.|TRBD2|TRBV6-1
TGTGCCAGCAGTGATAGCGGGGGAGTGACCCAGTACTTC
CASSDSGGVTQYF
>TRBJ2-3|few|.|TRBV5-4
TGTGCCAGCAGCCAAACCTCTTTTAGCACAGATACGCAGTATTTT
CASSQTSFSTDTQYF
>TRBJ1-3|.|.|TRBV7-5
TGTGTCAGAAGCTTGGGCTCCTCTGGAAACACCATATATTTT
CVRSLGSSGNTIYF
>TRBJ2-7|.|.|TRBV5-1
TGCGCCAGCAGCTTGGTTGCCCGCGGCATTGACGAGCAGTACTTC
CASSLVARGIDEQYF
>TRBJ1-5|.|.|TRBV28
TGTGCCAGCAAATCGGCCTTGGGGACTAGTAGCAATCAGCCCCAGCATTTT
CASKSALGTSSNQPQHF
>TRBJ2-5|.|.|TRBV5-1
TGCGCCAGCAGCTTGGTTGGGGTTCAAGGGGCCCAGTACTTC
CASSLVGVQGAQYF
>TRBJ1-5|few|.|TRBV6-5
TGTGCCAGCAGCGGGGACAGCAATCAGCCCCAGCATTTT
CASSGDSNQPQHF
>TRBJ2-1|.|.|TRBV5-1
TGCGCCAGCAGCTCGGGACTCCTTAGAGGGGGCAATGAGCAGTTCTTC
CASSSGLLRGGNEQFF
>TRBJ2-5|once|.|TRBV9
TGTGCCAGCAGCGCTCGGGGGAACGGGGGCCTCCAAGAGACCCAGTACTTC
CASSARGNGGLQETQYF
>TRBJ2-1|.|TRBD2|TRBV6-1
TGTGCCAGCAGTGTAGCGGGGGGCTACAATGAGCAGTTCTTC
CASSVAGGYNEQFF
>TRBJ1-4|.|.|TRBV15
TGTGCCACCAGCAGAGTGCATCGGTTGACTAATGAAAAACTGTTTTTT
CATSRVHRLTNEKLFF